This TCR beta chain was obtained from a study of T cell responses to AZD1222 COVID-19 vaccine. Study outcomes and limitations: A mostly white British donor set with more females was recruited, and clonal diversity was possibly underestimated. Across spike, vaccine-associated CD4 TCRs were found, dominant at 160-218 and 743-854. Sampling that yielded the repertoires occurred only after the peak T cell response. Reports indicate that nearly half of spike-specific TCRs are directed at unmutated variant regions.

The CDR3 spans 13 residues. Germline lookup yields CDR1 SGHTA and CDR2 FQGNSA. J was trimmed by 6 bases and V by 6 bases; bases with no gene match: 5. Sequencing used immunoSEQ multiplex PCR; TCRdb keeps in-frame clones, though not all of them. The sample lists under 140,000 clones, roughly four fifths occurring once. As concerns this clone: The antigen remains undetermined.

This TCR was recovered from an adult in good health. The source material was peripheral blood, sampled on day 0 of AZD1222 vaccination. V gene TRBV7-2 combines with J gene TRBJ1-5, with 7 bases aligning to TRBD1. The CDR3 coding sequence is TGTGCCAGCAGATCACAGGGGACTCAGCCCCAGCATTTT. This sequence encodes CASRSQGTQPQHF.